This note documents a single T cell receptor beta chain sequence. What it binds is not known. PCR primers comprised 60 Vbeta and 13 Jbeta primers. The method was immunoSEQ multiplex PCR; TCRdb's version includes in-frame clones alone and lacks a portion of them. The sample holds under 100,000 clones, around three fifths seen once. These data originate in a study of cytomegalovirus exposure and HLA in healthy donors. For the study at large: T cells numbering about 179 million yielded some 120 million unique TCR beta sequences in an earlier analysis. General study findings and limits: In a later analysis, TCR beta V- and J-gene trimming was associated with a missense DCLRE1C variant. A later analysis revealed that TCR association rates differed between HLA loci, peaking at DRB1 and bottoming out at HLA-C.

V dropped 0 bases and J dropped 4 bases, with 16 bases sitting between them. Germline assignment: CDR1 PRHDT and CDR2 FYEKMQ (reference sequence). The CDR3 has 16 residues. The specimen sequenced was PBMCs. The chain is built from TRBV13 and TRBJ2-7, with D maybe TRBD2 (6 bases). This receptor was identified in a woman aged 40 to 55 in good health and CMV-seropositive. The CDR3 here is CASSLGSGGWDYEQYF. CDR3 bases: TGTGCCAGCAGCTTAGGTTCCGGGGGATGGGATTACGAGCAGTACTTC.